The 28 T cell receptor beta chains below were found in one sample sequenced in a study of yellow fever vaccine responses in identical twins. Via MiXCR, TCRdb re-called the RT-PCR reads, giving one row per CDR3 protein. The sample has 11,000 to 15,000 distinct CDR3 sequences, 84% seen once. Here the sequenced sample was T cells from blood (PBMCs), unsorted or a sorted subset (not recorded which), taken before or after yellow fever vaccination (not recorded which). These receptors all come from a woman aged 18-29 years who received the yellow fever vaccine.

The V call is TRBV4-1, the J call TRBJ1-6; D ambiguous. The CDR3 runs to 15 residues. The V gene lost 0 bases and the J gene lost 7 bases, with 10 bases spanning the gap. CDR1 and CDR2 from the germline V gene are MGHRA and YSYEKL. The CDR3 here is CASSQEWPDNSPLHF. CDR3 DNA sequence: TGCGCCAGCAGCCAAGAGTGGCCGGACAATTCACCCCTCCACTTT.

The chain employs TRBV15 and TRBJ1-2; unclear D gene. The germline V gene encodes CDR1 LNHNV and CDR2 YYDKDF (reference sequence). Trimming left V 0 bases short and J 8 bases short, with 7 bases between. This CDR3 is 12 amino acids long. CDR3 in DNA: TGTGCCACCAGCAGAGATAGTACCGGCTACACCTTC. As protein: CATSRDSTGYTF. The complete variable domain, with remaining parts taken from reference TRBV15 and TRBJ1-2, reads DAMVIQNPRYQVTQFGKPVTLSCSQTLNHNVMYWYQQKSSQAPKLLFHYYDKDFNNEADTPDNFQSRRPNTSFCFLDIRSPGLGDTAMYLCATSRDSTGYTFGSGTRLTVV.

This clonotype was detected once. The rearrangement links TRBV11-3 to TRBJ2-5, with a weak D call TRBD1 (6 bases). Germline CDR1 SGHNT, CDR2 YENEEA. V lost 4 bases, J lost 2 bases, and 14 bases lay in between. The CDR3 has 15 amino acids. The CDR3 DNA follows: TGTGCCAGCAGCTCAAATTGGGGACAACAAGAGACCCAGTACTTC. It is translated as CASSSNWGQQETQYF. Supplemented by reference TRBV11-3 and TRBJ2-5, the full variable domain reads EAGVVQSPRYKIIEKKQPVAFWCNPISGHNTLYWYLQNLGQGPELLIRYENEEAVDDSQLPKDRFSAERLKGVDSTLKIQPAELGDSAVYLCASSSNWGQQETQYFGPGTRLLVL.

The chain links TRBV7-9 to TRBJ2-1; the match to TRBD2 covers 12 bases. The CDR3 sequence is 17 residues long. The V gene's germline CDR1 is SEHNR and CDR2 FQNEAQ (reference sequence). V gave up 5 bases and J gave up 4 bases; unmatched junction bases: 9. CDR3: CASSARGGLAGYNEQFF. DNA of the CDR3: TGTGCCAGCAGCGCGAGGGGTGGACTAGCGGGATACAATGAGCAGTTCTTC.

This CDR3 reads CASSLHRGGEQYF. CDR3 nucleotides: TGTGCCAGCTCACTCCACAGGGGAGGCGAGCAGTACTTC. The chain uses TRBV18 and TRBJ2-7; a possible D gene is TRBD1 (7 bases). From germline, CDR1 is KGHSH and CDR2 LQKENI. V lost 4 bases to trimming and J lost 6 bases, with 13 bases between them. The CDR3 contains 13 residues. Variable domain in full (rest from reference TRBV18 and TRBJ2-7): NAGVMQNPRHLVRRRGQEARLRCSPMKGHSHVYWYRQLPEEGLKFMVYLQKENIIDESGMPKERFSAEFPKEGPSILRIQQVVRGDSAAYFCASSLHRGGEQYFGPGTRLTVT.

The rearrangement uses TRBV5-1 and TRBJ2-3; tentatively, D is TRBD1 (6 bases). Trimming pared 6 bases from V and 2 bases from J, leaving 10 bases between. CDR1 is SGHRS and CDR2 is YFSETQ in the germline V gene. The CDR3 consists of 13 residues. The DNA for the CDR3 is TGCGCCAGCAAGGGACATAACACAGATACGCAGTATTTT. This sequence encodes CASKGHNTDTQYF.

The chain carries TRBV3-1 and TRBJ1-3; 9 nucleotides match TRBD1. The junction had 2 bases not matched to a gene; V was cut back by 4 bases and J by 7 bases. CDR3 length: 13 residues. Germline V gene sequence: CDR1 LGHDT, CDR2 YNNKEL (reference sequence). CDR3 in amino acids: CASSLGQGNTIYF. The CDR3 nucleotides are TGTGCCAGCAGCCTCGGACAGGGGAACACCATATATTTT.

The chain joins TRBV12-3 or TRBV12-4 to TRBJ1-3, with D unclear. Trimming took off 3 bases at V and 4 bases at J, with 7 bases between the two ends. This CDR3 spans 13 amino acids. CDR3: CASSFWGGNTIYF. The CDR3 DNA reads as TGTGCCAGCAGTTTCTGGGGAGGAAACACCATATATTTT.

The V and J genes are TRBV4-1 and TRBJ2-3; a possible D gene is TRBD2 (5 bases). From germline, CDR1 is MGHRA and CDR2 YSYEKL. V was pared by 5 bases and J by 1 base, with 16 bases between. The CDR3 runs to 16 residues. The CDR3 sequence is CASSSPSGYGTDTQYF. The CDR3 coding sequence is TGCGCCAGCAGCTCACCCAGCGGATATGGCACAGATACGCAGTATTTT.

This clonotype was recorded a few times. The rearrangement joins TRBV29-1 to TRBJ1-1, with unresolved D. The CDR3 length is 10 residues. Looked up from germline, CDR1 is SQVTM and CDR2 is ANQGSEA. Trimming took off 5 bases at V and 5 bases at J, with 6 bases between the two ends. DNA for the CDR3: TGCAGCGTTCAAGTGACTGAAGCTTTCTTT. Its translation is CSVQVTEAFF.

The chain uses TRBV29-1 and TRBJ2-7; 10 bases match TRBD2. Germline V gives CDR1 SQVTM, CDR2 ANQGSEA. J gave up 6 bases and V 6 bases, and 2 bases lay outside the gene matches. This CDR3 is built from 11 residues. In DNA form, the CDR3 reads TGCAGCGTAGCTAGCGGGGGCGAGCAGTACGTC. Translated, it gives CSVASGGEQYV.

V and J are TRBV12-3 or TRBV12-4 and TRBJ2-1, with D possibly being TRBD2 (5 bases). The length of the CDR3 is 14 residues. V dropped 3 bases and J dropped 4 bases, with 10 bases sitting between them. The CDR3 loop reads CASSLPGVYNEQFF. The CDR3 DNA reads TGTGCCAGCAGTTTGCCCGGGGTTTACAATGAGCAGTTCTTC.

In this sample, this clonotype turned up a few times. The chain uses TRBV20-1 and TRBJ2-7, with no clear D. Trimming stripped 6 bases from V and 1 base from J, with 10 bases between. This CDR3 is 12 amino acids long. Germline lookup yields CDR1 DFQATT and CDR2 SNEGSKA (reference sequence). The CDR3 is CSASSSSYEQYF. DNA of the CDR3: TGCAGTGCCAGCTCCTCATCCTACGAGCAGTACTTC.

The chain employs TRBV20-1 and TRBJ1-2; 7 bases map to TRBD1. V gave up 0 bases and J gave up 8 bases; unmatched junction bases: 9. The CDR3 has 14 residues. CDR1 and CDR2 (germline): DFQATT, SNEGSKA (reference sequence). CDR3 sequence: CSARDPTGFQGYTF. The CDR3 nucleotides read TGCAGTGCTAGAGACCCGACAGGGTTTCAGGGCTACACCTTC.

The chain links TRBV27 to TRBJ2-5; perhaps TRBD1 as D (5 bases). Germline V CDR1 and CDR2: MNHEY, SMNVEV (reference sequence). V lost 0 bases, J lost 9 bases, and 8 bases lay in between. This CDR3 region has 12 residues. CDR3 in amino acids: CASSLSLGAQYF. DNA for the CDR3: TGTGCCAGCAGTTTATCCCTAGGGGCCCAGTACTTC.

J is TRBJ2-7 and V is TRBV6-1; TRBD2 matches 8 bases. V trimming: 5 bases; J trimming: 4 bases; junction bases outside the gene matches: 4. The CDR3 runs to 13 residues. Germline-derived CDR1 and CDR2 are MNHNS and SASEGT. CDR3 sequence reads: CASSRAGVYEQYF. The CDR3 DNA reads TGTGCCAGCAGTCGAGCGGGAGTGTACGAGCAGTACTTC.

The chain joins TRBV24-1 to TRBJ2-7; 11 nucleotides align to TRBD1. Trimming at V came to 4 bases and at J to 2 bases, leaving 3 bases not matched to a gene. CDR1 and CDR2 (germline): KGHDR, SFDVKD. The CDR3 is 15 amino acids. CDR3 nucleotides: TGTGCCACCAGTGACCCGGGACAGGGGGCCTACGAGCAGTACTTC. Protein: CATSDPGQGAYEQYF.

The gene calls are TRBV19 and TRBJ1-4; D might be TRBD1 (5 bases). The CDR3 is made up of 14 amino acids. Germline V gene data show CDR1 as LNHDA and CDR2 as SQIVND (reference sequence). V lost 6 bases and J 1 base, leaving 9 bases between the germline ends. CDR3 sequence reads: CASRGTITNEKLFF. CDR3 in DNA: TGTGCCAGTAGAGGGACCATAACTAATGAAAAACTGTTTTTT.

This sequence joins TRBV7-9 and TRBJ2-7, with 9 positions matching TRBD1. Germline V gives CDR1 SEHNR, CDR2 FQNEAQ (reference sequence). The CDR3 sequence is 13 residues long. V lost 5 bases, J lost 6 bases, and 5 bases stayed unmatched. As DNA, the CDR3 is TGTGCCAGCAGCCGGACAGGGGCCCTCGAGCAGTACTTC. Translating gives CASSRTGALEQYF.

J is TRBJ1-1 and V is TRBV29-1, with D unresolved. This CDR3 has 12 residues. V shed 4 bases and J shed 2 bases, with 8 bases lying between them. Germline V gene lookup returns CDR1 SQVTM and CDR2 ANQGSEA. For the CDR3, the DNA is TGCAGCGTTGCCGTCGGAAACACTGAAGCTTTCTTT. Translated: CSVAVGNTEAFF.

This chain links TRBV18 with TRBJ1-6; a weak D match, TRBD1 (6 bases). The CDR3 runs to 16 residues. V gave up 5 bases and J gave up 9 bases, with 20 bases separating them. Germline lookup yields CDR1 KGHSH and CDR2 LQKENI. This CDR3 is CASSVQQGLVSSPLHF. DNA of the CDR3: TGTGCCAGCTCAGTTCAACAGGGTCTTGTTAGTTCACCCCTCCACTTT.

This clonotype was seen more than once but under ten times. This chain uses TRBV12-5 with TRBJ2-1, with TRBD1 matching 8 bases. Germline lookup yields CDR1 LGHNT and CDR2 FRNRAP. This CDR3 contains 15 residues. With 1 base clipped from V and 5 bases from J, the junction kept 4 bases outside the gene matches. In nucleotides, the CDR3 is TGTGCTAGTGGTTTGGAGGACAGGGTTAACAATGAGCAGTTCTTC. Translating gives CASGLEDRVNNEQFF.

This clonotype was counted between two and nine times. This chain joins TRBV19 and TRBJ2-3; D is undetermined. There are 13 residues in the CDR3. CDR1 and CDR2 from the germline V gene are LNHDA and SQIVND (reference sequence). V dropped 5 bases and J dropped 3 bases, with 9 bases sitting between them. In DNA, the CDR3 is TGTGCCAGTAGTCTCCCCGGTACAGATACGCAGTATTTT. As protein: CASSLPGTDTQYF.

The chain employs TRBV28 and TRBJ2-1; D gene unclear. This CDR3 has 13 residues. The germline V and J ends were trimmed by 3 bases and 6 bases, with 9 bases remaining between them. Germline CDR1 and CDR2: MDHEN and SYDVKM. The CDR3 sequence: CASSLIGCNEQFF. The DNA for the CDR3 is TGTGCCAGCAGTTTGATAGGGTGCAATGAGCAGTTCTTC.

This rearrangement joins TRBV4-2 to TRBJ1-1; D not resolved. V was trimmed by 2 bases and J by 0 bases, leaving 4 bases between them. CDR3 length: 13 residues. CDR1 is LGHNA and CDR2 is YNFKEQ in the germline V gene. CDR3: CASSQTMNTEAFF. In DNA form, the CDR3 reads TGTGCCAGCAGCCAAACAATGAACACTGAAGCTTTCTTT.

This chain connects TRBV19 to TRBJ2-6, with D perhaps TRBD1 (6 bases). Germline values: CDR1 LNHDA, CDR2 SQIVND (reference sequence). V lost 5 bases, J lost 0 bases, and 11 bases lay in between. This CDR3 region has 16 residues. The CDR3 here is CASSLMDSSGANVLTF. The CDR3 DNA is TGTGCCAGTAGTCTAATGGACAGCTCTGGGGCCAACGTCCTGACTTTC.

This clonotype was observed a single time. The CDR3 DNA follows: TGCAGTGCTAGTAGGCAGGGTATCTCTGAAGCTTTCTTT. This gives the protein CSASRQGISEAFF. V is TRBV20-1 and J is TRBJ1-1; a possible D gene is TRBD1 (5 bases). CDR1 and CDR2 (germline): DFQATT, SNEGSKA (reference sequence). The CDR3 length is 13 residues. Between the trimmed V and J ends, which lost 3 bases and 6 bases, there was a span of 14 bases.

This chain joins TRBV12-3 or TRBV12-4 and TRBJ2-7; D gene ambiguous. There are 13 residues in the CDR3. V lost 5 bases, J lost 2 bases, and 10 bases lay in between. CDR3 DNA sequence: TGTGCCAGCAGTCCTCCTTCTGCCTACGAGCAGTACTTC. Encoded protein: CASSPPSAYEQYF.